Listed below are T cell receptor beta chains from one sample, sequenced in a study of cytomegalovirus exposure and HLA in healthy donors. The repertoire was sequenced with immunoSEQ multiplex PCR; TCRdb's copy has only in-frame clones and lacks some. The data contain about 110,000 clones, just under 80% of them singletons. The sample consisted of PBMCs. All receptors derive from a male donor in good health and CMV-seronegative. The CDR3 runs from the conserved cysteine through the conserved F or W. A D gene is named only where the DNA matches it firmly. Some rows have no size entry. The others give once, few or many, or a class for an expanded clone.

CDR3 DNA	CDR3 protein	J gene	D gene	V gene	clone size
TGTGCCAGCAGTCGTCGGGGCACCGGGGAGCTGTTTTTT	CASSRRGTGELFF	TRBJ2-2	-	TRBV2	few
TGTGCCAGCAGTTATGGGCAGGATCAGCCCCAGCATTTT	CASSYGQDQPQHF	TRBJ1-5	-	TRBV6-1	-
TGTGCCAGCAGCTTATCGGGGTCTGGGGCCAACGTCCTGACTTTC	CASSLSGSGANVLTF	TRBJ2-6	-	TRBV7-3	-
TGTGCCAGCAGCTTAGCGTATGGCGGAGTCTACGAGCAGTACTTC	CASSLAYGGVYEQYF	TRBJ2-7	-	TRBV7-2	-
TGTGCCAGCAGTTTACAGGGAACTGAAGCTTTCTTT	CASSLQGTEAFF	TRBJ1-1	-	TRBV28	-
TGTGCCAGCAGCCCCGGCCGGCTAGCGGGCTCCTACGAGCAGTACTTC	CASSPGRLAGSYEQYF	TRBJ2-7	TRBD2	TRBV7-8	-
TGTGCCAGCAGCGTTCTAGCGGGAGCAGAGACCCAGTACTTC	CASSVLAGAETQYF	TRBJ2-5	TRBD2	TRBV9	-
TGTGCCAGCAGCTTATCAGCGGGATCCTACAATGAGCAGTTCTTC	CASSLSAGSYNEQFF	TRBJ2-1	TRBD2	TRBV7-3	-
TGTGCCAGCAGTTCAACTAGCGGGACGGGTAATGAGCAGTTCTTC	CASSSTSGTGNEQFF	TRBJ2-1	TRBD2	TRBV6-6	-
TGCGCCAGCAGCTTGGACTTATATACTGGGGCCAACGTCCTGACTTTC	CASSLDLYTGANVLTF	TRBJ2-6	-	TRBV5-1	-
TGTGCCAGCAGTTCCACCGTACAGGGGAGGCTTCAGCCCCAGCATTTT	CASSSTVQGRLQPQHF	TRBJ1-5	TRBD1	TRBV6-5	-
TGTGCCAGCAGCTTAGGACTAGCGGGATTAGAGACCCAGTACTTC	CASSLGLAGLETQYF	TRBJ2-5	TRBD2	TRBV7-9	-
TGTGCTAGTGCCCCACAGGGGGGCGGCTACACCTTC	CASAPQGGGYTF	TRBJ1-2	TRBD1	TRBV12-5	-
TGTGCCAGCTCCATATCCGGGTTTGGGGCCAACGTCCTGACTTTC	CASSISGFGANVLTF	TRBJ2-6	-	TRBV2	-
TGCGCCAGCAGCCAAGCCTCCGTGTGGACAGGGGCCGACTATGGCTACACCTTC	CASSQASVWTGADYGYTF	TRBJ1-2	TRBD1	TRBV4-1	-
TGCGCCAGCAGCTTGGGCGGGGGCGCAGGCACAGATACGCAGTATTTT	CASSLGGGAGTDTQYF	TRBJ2-3	-	TRBV5-1	-
TGTGCCAGCAGCCAGGACAGGGGAAGAGAAAAACTGTTTTTT	CASSQDRGREKLFF	TRBJ1-4	TRBD1	TRBV16	-
TGTGCCAGCAGTTCCAGTACCCTAGCAAATGAGCAGTTCTTC	CASSSSTLANEQFF	TRBJ2-1	-	TRBV7-9	-
TGTGCCAGCAGTCCGCTACCGGACAGTGAGCAGTACTTC	CASSPLPDSEQYF	TRBJ2-7	-	TRBV28	once
TGTGCCAGCAGCCCCCTGGACAGGTTTTCTGAAGCTTTCTTT	CASSPLDRFSEAFF	TRBJ1-1	TRBD1	TRBV14	-
TGTGCCAGCACCAACCGGGGGAGAGGGTCGGATACGCAGTATTTT	CASTNRGRGSDTQYF	TRBJ2-3	-	TRBV6-5	-
TGTGCCAGCAGCCGTGACAGGGGGAACTATGGCTACACCTTC	CASSRDRGNYGYTF	TRBJ1-2	TRBD1	TRBV7-9	-
TGTGCCAGCAGTGAAGGACTAGCGGCAATGGTAGGAATAGATACGCAGTATTTT	CASSEGLAAMVGIDTQYF	TRBJ2-3	TRBD2	TRBV2	-
TGTGCCAGCAGCTTAGGCATCAACACTGAAGCTTTCTTT	CASSLGINTEAFF	TRBJ1-1	-	TRBV7-3	-
TGCGCCAGCAGCTTGCGTAGTGGAGGCACAGATACGCAGTATTTT	CASSLRSGGTDTQYF	TRBJ2-3	-	TRBV5-1	many
TGTGCCAGCAGCTCCGGACTAGCGGGCACAGATACGCAGTATTTT	CASSSGLAGTDTQYF	TRBJ2-3	TRBD2	TRBV6-1	-
TGTGCCATCAGTGACTCTTGGCAGGGGGCAGATACGCAGTATTTT	CAISDSWQGADTQYF	TRBJ2-3	TRBD1	TRBV10-3	-
TGTGCCAGTAACCAGCCGGGACAGGGAAACGAGCAGTACTTC	CASNQPGQGNEQYF	TRBJ2-7	TRBD1	TRBV19	-
TGTGCTAGTAGACCCTCGGTGGGGGGTTTAATCACAGATACGCAGTATTTT	CASRPSVGGLITDTQYF	TRBJ2-3	-	TRBV19	-
TGTGCCAGCACTCAGACACTCCGCACAGATACGCAGTATTTT	CASTQTLRTDTQYF	TRBJ2-3	-	TRBV5-8	-
TGTGCCAGCAGCCCGAGACAGGGGGATGGCTACGAGCAGTACTTC	CASSPRQGDGYEQYF	TRBJ2-7	TRBD1	TRBV5-8	-
TGTGCTAGCAGCTTCTATTCGACTAGCGGGTTTAACAATGAGCAGTTCTTC	CASSFYSTSGFNNEQFF	TRBJ2-1	TRBD2	TRBV7-3	-